The 2 T cell receptor beta chains listed next were all sequenced from one sample in a study of T cell changes during pregnancy in multiple sclerosis. Produced via immunoSEQ multiplex PCR; TCRdb's table is partial and in-frame only. The table includes tens of thousands of clones, roughly 90% detected once. Sequenced here: CD4+ T cells from peripheral blood mononuclear cells, sampled after pregnancy. The origin of the receptors is a female donor with multiple sclerosis, enrolled in a pregnancy study.

Details on this clone: The sample holds other DNA sequences that translate to the same CDR3. The CDR3 here is CASSFSGRGETQYF. CDR3 bases: TGCGCCAGCAGCTTTAGCGGGAGGGGAGAGACCCAGTACTTC. The chain combines TRBV5-1 with TRBJ2-5, with 11 nucleotides matching TRBD2. This CDR3 region has 14 residues. The germline gives CDR1 SGHRS, CDR2 YFSETQ. V gave up 2 bases and J gave up 4 bases; unmatched junction bases: 1.

The rearrangement links TRBV28 to TRBJ2-7; 12 bases agree with TRBD2. Germline V lookup: CDR1 MDHEN, CDR2 SYDVKM. The CDR3 length is 15 residues. J gave up 3 bases and V 5 bases, and 5 bases lay outside the gene matches. CDR3: CASSGTSGYHYEQYF. The CDR3 DNA reads as TGTGCCAGCAGTGGGACTAGCGGGTACCACTACGAGCAGTACTTC.